This T cell receptor (beta chain) was recorded in a study of cytomegalovirus exposure and HLA in healthy donors (dated by TCRdb to 2016 to 2017). Regarding the complete study: According to an earlier analysis of 587 of the donors, roughly 180 million T cells yielded 120 million or so unique TCR beta sequences and around 280 Gb of sequence data. To decide whether each TCR beta V gene segment behaved as functional or pseudogenic, an earlier analysis of approximately 600 of the donors relied on high-throughput TCR beta sequencing. On average, roughly 250,000 unique TCR beta nucleotide sequences were sequenced per donor among about 400 genotyped donors of the cohort, with roughly 18% of those sequences being non-productive. The number of donors typed differed by locus, with about 629-640 for A, B, C, DRB1 and DQB1, more than 500 for DQA1, under 610 for DPA1, and around 450 for DPB1. The study combined high-throughput TCR immunosequencing, statistical association of individual TCRs with disease status, and machine learning to predict cytomegalovirus infection status. Of the roughly 400 genotyped donors, 65% to 90% fell in the genetic ancestry cluster associated with self-reported Caucasian donors. Along with the approximately 600-subject first cohort, a separate validation cohort of some 130 different subjects was used. HLA typing covered class I and class II loci at four-digit resolution. To study patterns of TCR occurrence, a later analysis re-analyzed previously published TCR beta repertoires from under 750 donors and added high-resolution HLA genotyping. An early release that covered 640 HLA-typed donors contained around 300 gigabases of sequencing data and 80 million or so unique TCR sequences. Rather than using new phenotypic data, the later analysis identified candidate immune exposures from TCR beta sequences and from how often those sequences occurred across donors. Donor age, sex, ethnicity and CMV serostatus were collected together with the repertoire data. All discovery cohort repertoires had been generated using a single sequencing platform. The study profiled the T cell repertoires of under 850 subjects by immunosequencing and related them to cytomegalovirus serostatus. A later genetic analysis used genome-wide SNP genotypes for about 65% of the roughly 670 donors, treating that subset as a discovery cohort. Roughly five DR-DQ haplotypes were handled as single units for association and clustering because linkage in the cohort was strong. The study aimed to test whether cataloging public T cell receptors could reveal signatures of past pathogen exposure.

To prepare the library, the immunoSEQ multiplex PCR assay was applied. A mixture of 60 forward primers for TCR Vbeta segments and 13 reverse primers for TCR Jbeta segments was used in the multiplex PCR. Amplification of the CDR3 region of rearranged TCR beta genes was performed with a multiplex PCR assay on genomic DNA. The Illumina HiSeq System was used to sequence the amplified TCR beta libraries as 87-base-pair reads. Regarding the original processing steps: Across the 600 to 700 repertoires, a later analysis counted 80 million or so unique TCR beta chains, 9.5 million to 12 million of which were shared by at least two donors. Raw reads were error-corrected and collapsed into unique sequences with a nearest-neighbor algorithm that merged closely related sequences to remove PCR and sequencing errors. To assign V, D and J gene segments, CDR3 sequences were aligned to IMGT reference sequences. For a sequence to be retained, at least a six-nucleotide match to both a V gene segment and a J gene segment was required. A rearrangement counted as productive if the CDR3 had no stop codons and remained in frame with V and J, and every other rearrangement counted as non-productive. Following IMGT convention, CDR3 was defined as the stretch from the second conserved V-encoded cysteine to the conserved J-encoded phenylalanine. The earlier analysis of some 600 of the donors excluded sequences that lacked an unambiguous match to a single V gene segment. In an earlier analysis of approximately 610 of the donors, V segments were called functional above 56.7% productive rearrangements and were called segregating when the between-donor standard deviation exceeded 5%. To diagnose cytomegalovirus status from the catalog of TCR beta chain sequences, a statistical classification framework was built. In a later analysis, TCR nucleotide sequences were compared against IMGT/GENE-DB human TR gene sequences so that V and J genes could be assigned. Using the TCRdist pipeline, a later analysis assigned CDR3 sequences along with most-parsimonious VDJ recombination scenarios. In a later analysis, every TCR beta chain was defined by the combination of its CDR3 amino acid sequence and its V-gene family, and reads without a unique V-gene family were dropped. To address suspected cross-contamination and a sequencing artifact, a later analysis removed 592 highly shared, low-generation-probability nucleotide sequences. In a later analysis, a clonal expansion index for each public chain was calculated from normalized within-repertoire ranks of inferred template counts. Generation probabilities in a later analysis came from a VDJ recombination model fitted to out-of-frame rearrangements, and those results were checked against IGoR. A later analysis scored TCR-TCR, TCR-HLA and TCR-CMV co-occurrence with hypergeometric tests, applying a repertoire-size bias correction to TCR pairs. A later analysis estimated false discovery rates by permuting HLA or CMV assignments 20 times. In a later analysis, co-occurring TCRs were grouped using DBSCAN, with TCRdist sequence similarity added in when clustering inside HLA-allele-positive subsets. Repertoires with fewer than 30,000 or more than 120,000 public chains, plus five repertoires with anomalous nucleotide sharing, were excluded from co-occurrence clustering. This immuneACCESS table, as held by TCRdb, lists in-frame sequences with V and J called but not all clones. Of the missing ones, under half trace to an unresolved V gene in checked studies; the others have no known cause. From that table come the V and J calls and clone size; the DNA was used to work out D and trimming. This sample gives 130,000 to 150,000 clones in total; approximately 82% of them show up just once. Roughly 9.7% of the sample goes to the ten largest clones.

There are 15 amino acids in the CDR3, from cysteine to phenylalanine inclusive. The sequence is cut down to CDR3 DNA, 45 bases in frame from base 1. The junction shows trimming of 3 bases on V and 0 bases on J, plus 11 bases between the germline ends. Via the germline V gene, CDR1 is ENHRY and CDR2 SYGVKD. In total, just over 650 healthy bone marrow donors made up the cohort. At the time of sampling, every cohort member was nominally healthy, though immune exposures that went unrecorded were likely present. The donor was CMV seropositive and was included in the group of approximately 300 seropositive cohort members. Every donor gave a peripheral blood sample, and the peripheral blood mononuclear cells from that sample were used for TCR beta sequencing. Genomic DNA was extracted from the blood cell samples with the Qiagen DNeasy Blood Extraction Kit. The study at large found these results: A later analysis associated about 16,000 TCR beta sequences with specific HLA alleles at a false discovery rate of 0.05. Because counts were too low, more than 15 rarely observed V segments, including chromosome 9 orphons, were left out of the earlier analysis of 500 to 750 of the donors. CMV serostatus was the only immune exposure information available for the cohort. The classifier was reported to diagnose cytomegalovirus status with high specificity and sensitivity in both the original cohort and the validation cohort. In a later genetic analysis, fewer N-insertions in productive TCRs were reported among donors in an Asian-associated ancestry cluster than the roughly 700-donor mean. In a later analysis, several top co-occurrence clusters were reported to appear linked to parvovirus B19, influenza, CMV and Epstein-Barr virus. In vitro tests confirmed that a few of the cytomegalovirus-associated TCR beta chains recognize cytomegalovirus antigens. Presence/absence analyses assumed roughly uniform sequencing depth across donors, an assumption that may not hold. In a later analysis, TCR association rates were found to vary across HLA loci, with the most associated TCRs seen for DRB1 alleles and the fewest for HLA-C alleles. A later analysis found that most CMV-associated TCR beta chains appeared HLA-restricted, with HLA associations seemingly driven largely by CMV exposure. Correlated functional status among segregating V segments might reflect linkage disequilibrium, but an unknown experimental factor could not be ruled out. An earlier analysis of approximately 600 of the donors showed that most TCR beta V segments appeared in productive rearrangements either about 90% or about 30% of the time, which broadly matched IMGT annotations. Only TCR beta chains were sequenced in this cohort, and the absence of alpha or paired-chain data limited detectable features. A further reported finding was that TCR beta sequences accurately predicted the HLA-A and HLA-B alleles for most subjects in the first cohort. An association between a missense DCLRE1C variant and V-gene and J-gene trimming of TCR beta chains was found in a later genetic analysis and replicated in an independent cohort. A cluster of highly shared sequence variants was judged likely to be a technical artifact of the sequencing pipeline. While some public TCRs were present in many individuals, most TCR sequences turned up only very rarely across donors. The study listed 150 to 200 TCR beta chains as associated with cytomegalovirus. The authors suggested that the approach could potentially be generalized to other disease states and immunological phenotypes. Some IMGT-functional V segments, including TRBV6-2 and TRBV6-3, could not be told apart with the 87-base-pair reads, so those segments were excluded. Because HLA typing was unavailable for some donors at each locus, only the typed subset was used in association tests. Assigning TCR associations to individual alleles was difficult when HLA alleles, especially DR and DQ, strongly co-occurred. A later analysis found that HLA-associated TCR beta chains were more clonally expanded and had lower generation probabilities than equally common non-associated chains.

In the case of this clone: Its antigen remains undetermined. No much larger clone exists at a distance of one base, and base qualities are not known.

Material for sequencing was PBMCs. The receptor comes from an older woman in good health and CMV-seropositive. This receptor chain uses TRBV10-3 and TRBJ2-5; tentative D gene TRBD2, with 5 bases matching. The nucleotide sequence is TGTGCCATCAGTGACCTGGCCGGGAACCAAGAGACCCAGTACTTC. The resulting protein is CAISDLAGNQETQYF.